In this sample, the clone carrying this TCR beta chain turned up a few times. Its specificity is unknown. The data were obtained in a study of blood T cells in healthy people across ages. Then a second PCR, running about 6 to 12 cycles, was carried out with a sample-barcoded 5' primer and a J-beta primer mix. TCRdb ran MiXCR on the 5' RACE reads and lists one entry per CDR3 protein. The table records about 2 million distinct CDR3 sequences, 40% to 55% of them present only once. The CDR3 runs to 15 residues. The V gene's germline CDR1 is SGHTA and CDR2 FQGTGA. The V gene lost 3 bases and the J gene lost 0 bases, with 9 bases spanning the gap. Findings of the study overall: Versus aged donors, long-lived donors had higher diversity and more naive CD4+ cells.

Sequences were obtained from blood. This TCR derives from a woman aged 40 to 49 in good health. This chain connects TRBV7-3 to TRBJ2-1; no clear D. In DNA, the CDR3 is TGTGCCAGCAGCTTTAACCCGAGCTCCTACAATGAGCAGTTCTTC. Its translation is CASSFNPSSYNEQFF.